Listed below are T cell receptor beta chains from one sample, sequenced in a study of CD8 T cells in ankylosing spondylitis. TCRdb ran MiXCR on the 5' RACE reads and lists one entry per CDR3 protein. The sample lists roughly 230,000 distinct CDR3 sequences; 7.5% to 9.5% were seen once. Sequenced: blood, either unsorted or a sorted T cell fraction (not recorded which). The receptors here all came from a female donor with ankylosing spondylitis or in good health (not recorded which). The CDR3 runs from the conserved cysteine through the conserved F or W. Each record gives: D gene, clone size, V gene, J gene, CDR3 protein, CDR3 DNA. A D gene is named only where the DNA matches it firmly. Where a row states a size, it is once, few, many or the class of an expanded clone; other rows omit it.

D gene: -; clone size: many; V gene: TRBV4-3; J gene: TRBJ2-1; CDR3 protein: CASSQDGKSLRNEQFF; CDR3 DNA: TGCGCCAGCAGCCAAGATGGGAAGAGTCTCCGAAATGAGCAGTTCTTC
D gene: -; clone size: many; V gene: TRBV7-2; J gene: TRBJ1-5; CDR3 protein: CASSSRQGNQPQHF; CDR3 DNA: TGTGCCAGCAGCTCAAGACAGGGCAATCAGCCCCAGCATTTT
D gene: TRBD2; clone size: many; V gene: TRBV18; J gene: TRBJ2-1; CDR3 protein: CASSPAMVASGYNEQFF; CDR3 DNA: TGTGCCAGCTCACCGGCCATGGTGGCTAGCGGATACAATGAGCAGTTCTTC
D gene: -; clone size: many; V gene: TRBV12-3/TRBV12-4; J gene: TRBJ1-1; CDR3 protein: CASSSGVGVNTEAFF; CDR3 DNA: TGTGCCAGCAGTTCGGGCGTGGGAGTGAACACTGAAGCTTTCTTT
D gene: -; clone size: many; V gene: TRBV20-1; J gene: TRBJ1-5; CDR3 protein: CSARESGKPQHF; CDR3 DNA: TGCAGTGCTAGAGAATCGGGAAAGCCCCAGCATTTT
D gene: -; clone size: many; V gene: TRBV5-1; J gene: TRBJ2-2; CDR3 protein: CASSFRLSTGELFF; CDR3 DNA: TGCGCCAGCAGCTTCAGACTAAGCACCGGGGAGCTGTTTTTT
D gene: -; clone size: many; V gene: TRBV29-1; J gene: TRBJ1-5; CDR3 protein: CSVIIGHNQPQHF; CDR3 DNA: TGCAGCGTCATTATTGGCCACAATCAGCCCCAGCATTTT
D gene: -; clone size: many; V gene: TRBV11-2; J gene: TRBJ2-2; CDR3 protein: CASSSRVTKGSELFF; CDR3 DNA: TGTGCCAGCAGCTCCCGGGTCACCAAGGGGTCGGAGCTGTTTTTT
D gene: TRBD1; clone size: many; V gene: TRBV15; J gene: TRBJ2-7; CDR3 protein: CATSGRDRGVHEQYF; CDR3 DNA: TGTGCCACCAGCGGCCGGGACAGGGGTGTTCACGAGCAGTACTTC
D gene: TRBD1; clone size: -; V gene: TRBV6-2/TRBV6-3; J gene: TRBJ2-1; CDR3 protein: CASSGDRVVYNEQFF; CDR3 DNA: TGTGCCAGCAGTGGAGACAGGGTGGTCTACAATGAGCAGTTCTTC
D gene: -; clone size: many; V gene: TRBV7-2; J gene: TRBJ2-1; CDR3 protein: CASRGAGGLNEQFF; CDR3 DNA: TGTGCCAGCCGGGGTGCCGGAGGACTGAATGAGCAGTTCTTC
D gene: -; clone size: many; V gene: TRBV7-9; J gene: TRBJ1-2; CDR3 protein: CASSLASGPYGYTF; CDR3 DNA: TGTGCCAGCAGCTTAGCCTCAGGTCCCTATGGCTACACCTTC
D gene: TRBD2; clone size: many; V gene: TRBV29-1; J gene: TRBJ2-1; CDR3 protein: CSAVAGGSNEQFF; CDR3 DNA: TGCAGCGCTGTAGCGGGAGGTAGTAATGAGCAGTTCTTC
D gene: -; clone size: -; V gene: TRBV6-2/TRBV6-3; J gene: TRBJ2-5; CDR3 protein: CASREVAEETQYF; CDR3 DNA: TGTGCCAGCAGGGAGGTAGCAGAAGAGACCCAGTACTTC
D gene: -; clone size: many; V gene: TRBV6-2/TRBV6-3; J gene: TRBJ2-2; CDR3 protein: CASSLRPDTGELFF; CDR3 DNA: TGTGCCAGCTCCCTCCGGCCAGACACCGGGGAGCTGTTTTTT